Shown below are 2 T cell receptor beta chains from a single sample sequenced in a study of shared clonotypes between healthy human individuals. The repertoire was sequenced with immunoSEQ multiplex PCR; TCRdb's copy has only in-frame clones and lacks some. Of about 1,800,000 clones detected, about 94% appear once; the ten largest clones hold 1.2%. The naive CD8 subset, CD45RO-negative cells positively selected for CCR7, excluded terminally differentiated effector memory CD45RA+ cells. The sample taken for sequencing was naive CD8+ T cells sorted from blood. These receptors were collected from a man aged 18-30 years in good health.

The CDR3 DNA reads as TGTGCCAGCAGCGCCCCGGGACAGGGCCCAGATACGCAGTATTTT. Translated: CASSAPGQGPDTQYF. The rearrangement links TRBV5-4 to TRBJ2-3; 9 bases are a match to TRBD1. CDR3 length: 15 residues. CDR1 and CDR2 from the germline V gene are SGHNT and YYREEE (reference sequence). With V trimmed by 4 bases and J by 4 bases, 7 bases remained unmatched.

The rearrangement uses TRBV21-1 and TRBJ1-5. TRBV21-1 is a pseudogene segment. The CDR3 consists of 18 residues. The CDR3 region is CASIPKQGKGGSNQPQHF. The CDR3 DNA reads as TGTGCCAGCATTCCAAAACAGGGTAAAGGGGGGAGCAATCAGCCCCAGCATTTT.